Presented here are 13 T cell receptor beta chains from one specimen sequenced in a study of T cells after yellow fever vaccination. TCRdb itself ran the 5' RACE reads through MiXCR, one entry per CDR3 protein. The profile shows around 320,000 distinct CDR3 sequences, roughly 9% of them singletons. Sequences were derived from CD4+ T cells sorted from PBMCs, sampled 5 days after the yellow fever booster vaccination. Receptors originate from a man aged 18 to 29 who received the YFV17D yellow fever vaccine.

The gene calls are TRBV3-1 and TRBJ1-1; 7 nucleotides align to TRBD1. The CDR3 sequence is 15 residues long. Trimming at V came to 0 bases and at J to 3 bases, leaving 4 bases not matched to a gene. Germline V gene sequence: CDR1 LGHDT, CDR2 YNNKEL (reference sequence). CDR3 nucleotide sequence: TGTGCCAGCAGCCAAGATGTAGGGGGCTACACTGAAGCTTTCTTT. Translating gives CASSQDVGGYTEAFF.

This clonotype was counted at least ten times. V and J are TRBV12-3 or TRBV12-4 and TRBJ2-3; 10 positions agree with TRBD2. Losses at the gene ends were 5 bases for V and 6 bases for J; bases not matched to a gene: 5. This CDR3 contains 14 residues. The CDR3 region is CASSLSGGPDTQYF. The DNA of the CDR3 is TGTGCCAGCAGTCTTAGCGGGGGGCCCGATACGCAGTATTTT.

This clonotype was recorded at least ten times. This chain joins TRBV7-2 and TRBJ2-5, with D unclear. Germline loops: CDR1 SGHTA, CDR2 FQGNSA. This CDR3 is 12 amino acids long. V was shortened by 1 base and J by 7 bases, with 7 bases between the two germline ends. CDR3 residues: CASSLDRRTQYF. As DNA, the CDR3 is TGTGCCAGCAGCTTAGATCGGAGGACCCAGTACTTC.

A few counts support this clonotype. This chain uses TRBV11-2 with TRBJ2-1, with D maybe TRBD2 (7 bases). Germline values: CDR1 SGHAT, CDR2 FQNNGV. The V gene lost 6 bases and the J gene lost 5 bases, with 20 bases spanning the gap. The CDR3 loop spans 16 amino acids. In nucleotides, the CDR3 is TGTGCCAGCAGTACCCCTCGGGGGGCCAGGAACAATGAGCAGTTCTTC. It translates to CASSTPRGARNNEQFF.

This clonotype was observed a few times. This chain joins TRBV7-8 and TRBJ2-2; D gene ambiguous. V gave up 4 bases and J gave up 3 bases, with 12 bases separating them. CDR3 length equals 15 residues. From germline, CDR1 is SGHVS and CDR2 FQNEAQ. The CDR3 protein is CASSSHIADTGELFF. CDR3 bases: TGTGCCAGCAGCTCCCATATCGCGGACACCGGGGAGCTGTTTTTT. Full variable domain (missing parts from reference TRBV7-8 and TRBJ2-2): GAGVSQSPRYKVAKRGQDVALRCDPISGHVSLFWYQQALGQGPEFLTYFQNEAQLDKSGLPSDRFFAERPEGSVSTLKIQRTQQEDSAVYLCASSSHIADTGELFFGEGSRLTVL.

This clonotype turned up a few times. The chain carries TRBV7-8 and TRBJ1-5; tentative D call: TRBD1 (5 bases). Trimming took off 5 bases at V and 7 bases at J, with 15 bases between the two ends. The CDR3 extends over 14 amino acids. Germline loops: CDR1 SGHVS, CDR2 FQNEAQ. The DNA of the CDR3 is TGTGCCAGCAGCGGCGCCACCCGGGGCCAGCCCCAGCATTTT. It is translated as CASSGATRGQPQHF. The full variable domain, its missing parts supplied by reference TRBV7-8 and TRBJ1-5, is GAGVSQSPRYKVAKRGQDVALRCDPISGHVSLFWYQQALGQGPEFLTYFQNEAQLDKSGLPSDRFFAERPEGSVSTLKIQRTQQEDSAVYLCASSGATRGQPQHFGDGTRLSIL.

In its sample, this clonotype was seen many times. The chain has TRBV18 and TRBJ2-7; D is perhaps TRBD2 (5 bases). Germline V gives CDR1 KGHSH, CDR2 LQKENI. Trimming took 3 bases from V and 4 from J, leaving 16 bases between them. CDR3 size: 15 residues. The CDR3 coding sequence is TGTGCCAGCTCACCGACCCGGTCCGGGATGTACGAGCAGTACGTC. Amino acids: CASSPTRSGMYEQYV.

The chain joins TRBV20-1 to TRBJ2-7, with 8 positions matching TRBD2. The V gene's germline CDR1 is DFQATT and CDR2 SNEGSKA (reference sequence). With 6 bases clipped from V and 6 bases from J, the junction kept 13 bases outside the gene matches. The CDR3 extends over 14 amino acids. The CDR3 reads CSASVAGPSLEQYF. CDR3 sequence (DNA): TGCAGTGCATCCGTAGCGGGGCCCTCTCTCGAGCAGTACTTC.

The table lists this clonotype with many counts. This sequence joins TRBV7-9 and TRBJ1-1, with no clear D. The V and J ends lost 5 bases and 2 bases respectively, with 12 bases between them. The CDR3 is 14 amino acids. Germline-derived CDR1 and CDR2 are SEHNR and FQNEAQ (reference sequence). The CDR3 DNA reads TGTGCCAGCAGCCGCGGACTCCTAAACACTGAAGCTTTCTTT. Translating it yields CASSRGLLNTEAFF. Full variable domain (remainder filled in from reference TRBV7-9 and TRBJ1-1): DTGVSQNPRHKITKRGQNVTFRCDPISEHNRLYWYRQTLGQGPEFLTYFQNEAQLEKSRLLSDRFSAERPKGSFSTLEIQRTEQGDSAMYLCASSRGLLNTEAFFGQGTRLTVV.

The rearrangement uses TRBV29-1 and TRBJ2-3; 12 bases map to TRBD2. Germline V gives CDR1 SQVTM, CDR2 ANQGSEA. This CDR3 contains 15 residues. The V and J ends lost 5 bases and 2 bases, in that order; junction bases with no gene match: 5. CDR3 loop: CSVKRTSGNTDTQYF. DNA of the CDR3: TGCAGCGTTAAAAGGACTAGCGGGAACACAGATACGCAGTATTTT.

This clonotype was seen ten or more times. V is TRBV13 and J is TRBJ2-1; D is undetermined. This CDR3 is 16 amino acids long. Between the trimmed V and J ends, which lost 6 bases and 10 bases, there was a span of 25 bases. The V gene's germline CDR1 is PRHDT and CDR2 FYEKMQ (reference sequence). The CDR3 DNA sequence: TGTGCCAGCAGTTTCCAAGGTGGCAGCTCCTTAGTAGAGCAGTTCTTC. Its protein product is CASSFQGGSSLVEQFF.

The table lists this clonotype with many counts. The CDR3 coding sequence is TGTGCCAGCAGTTTTGACAGGGGGGCCACTGAAGCTTTCTTT. It specifies CASSFDRGATEAFF. V and J are TRBV12-3 or TRBV12-4 and TRBJ1-1, with TRBD1 matching 9 bases. With V trimmed by 3 bases and J by 4 bases, 3 bases remained unmatched. The CDR3 extends over 14 amino acids.

V is TRBV27 and J is TRBJ1-5; D unresolved. The CDR3 has 15 amino acids. Germline CDR1 is MNHEY and CDR2 is SMNVEV (reference sequence). V lost 0 bases, J lost 4 bases, and 10 bases lay in between. In nucleotides, the CDR3 is TGTGCCAGCAGTTTATCTTTCACATCTAATCAGCCCCAGCATTTT. Protein sequence: CASSLSFTSNQPQHF.